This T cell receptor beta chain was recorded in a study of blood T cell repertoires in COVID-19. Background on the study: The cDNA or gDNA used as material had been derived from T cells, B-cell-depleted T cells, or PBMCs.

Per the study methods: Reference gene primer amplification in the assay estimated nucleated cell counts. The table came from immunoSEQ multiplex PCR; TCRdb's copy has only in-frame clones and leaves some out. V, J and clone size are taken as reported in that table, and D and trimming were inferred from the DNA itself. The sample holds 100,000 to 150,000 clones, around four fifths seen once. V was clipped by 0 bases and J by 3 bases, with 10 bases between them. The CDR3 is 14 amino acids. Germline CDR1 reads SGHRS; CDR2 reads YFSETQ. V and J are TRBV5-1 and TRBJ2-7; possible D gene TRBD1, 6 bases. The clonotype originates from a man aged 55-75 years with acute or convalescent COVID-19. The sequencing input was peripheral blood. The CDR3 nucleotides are TGCGCCAGCAGCTTGGGACAGGAGAGCTACGAGCAGTACTTC. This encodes CASSLGQESYEQYF.